This entry concerns a single TCR beta chain. This clonotype was picked up many times. The target of this receptor is not known. The sample holds no much larger clone one base away, and base qualities are not on file. Receptors were amplified or captured by multiplex PCR. TCRdb records Illumina HiSeq 4000 as the sequencer. CDR3 regions were amplified by Arm-PCR with iRepertoire HTBI primers to construct TCR beta libraries. Before sequencing, the PCR products went through gel purification. As for the original processing: Gene usage analysis of CDR3 amino acid clonotypes used the approximately 62 TRBV and 11 to 15 TRBJ segments found across samples. COPE and FqMerger were used to merge the filtered high-quality paired reads into contigs. Contigs were aligned with BLAST to IMGT TRBV, TRBD and TRBJ reference genes, and CDR3 was defined per IMGT. Any clonotype with a frequency above 0.1% was classified as a highly expanded clone. Repertoire diversity was measured by Shannon entropy, and V-J evenness by the Gini coefficient. A clonotype was considered public if more than one individual shared it. In-frame beta chains were kept once TCRdb had trimmed the public reads at Q25 with fastp and called clones with MiXCR. Every entry covers one CDR3 protein and lists the most common genes and DNA from its rows. The V and J calls were determined by TCRdb, not by the authors. The sample table shows some 400,000 distinct CDR3 sequences, and 15% are seen once. 16% of the sample is in the top ten clones.

These data come from a study of regulatory T cells in long-lasting Graves disease (dated by TCRdb to the early 2020s). Some background on the complete study: In the newly diagnosed Graves' disease group, patients had been taking antithyroid drugs for less than 3 months. Persistent Graves' disease patients were compared with newly diagnosed Graves' disease patients by peripheral blood TCR sequencing and RNA sequencing. The study took place in China and was registered as a clinical trial. A total of around 35 samples underwent TCR sequencing, from some 13 patients with persistent Graves' disease and around 20 patients with newly diagnosed Graves' disease. General findings and caveats noted by the study authors: Compared with newly diagnosed patients, patients with persistent Graves' disease had lower TCR Shannon entropy and fewer highly expanded clones, which suggests clonal expansion. The small sample size was acknowledged by the authors as a limitation that may reduce accuracy. Persistent disease showed preferential use of TRBV28, TRBJ1-2 and TRBJ2-5, whereas newly diagnosed disease favored TRBV20-1 and TRBJ2-1. Only peripheral blood was studied, because thyroid tissue, the primary lesion, was inaccessible. Only the TCR beta chain was sequenced and analyzed. Persistent patients shared more public clonotypes among themselves (2,741) than newly diagnosed patients did (roughly 910).

The time point label corresponds to: newly diagnosed GD, antithyroid drugs for less than 3 months. For both TCR sequencing and RNA sequencing, RNA was extracted from PBMCs using TRIzol. The diagnosis of Graves' disease was made according to American Thyroid Association guidelines. The patients came from an endocrinology department in Xi'an, China. Each patient gave 7.5 to 10 milliliters of peripheral blood, collected in an EDTA anticoagulant tube. PBMCs were isolated by Ficoll Paque Plus density gradient separation without further T cell sorting. An Agilent 2100 Bioanalyzer and agarose gel were used to check RNA quality, while a NanoDrop 2000 measured RNA concentration. The CDR1 and CDR2 encoded by the germline V gene are SNHLY and FYNNEI. At the junction V is shortened by 5 bases and J by 7 bases, with 11 bases in between. The cysteine opens and the phenylalanine closes a CDR3 of 12 amino acids. Just the 36-base CDR3 DNA is kept, in frame starting at base 1.

The sample was also reused in another study, on T cells in Graves' hyperthyroidism and ophthalmopathy. As noted in the second study: Graves' hyperthyroidism was defined as stable when no progression to ophthalmopathy occurred over 18 months of follow-up. Hyperthyroidism patients were newly diagnosed, had a disease duration of under 2 months, and were aged 18 to 65 years. The study excluded patients with uncontrolled infections, other autoimmune diseases, pregnancy or lactation. Diagnoses relied on clinical symptoms, serum thyroxine and TRAb, thyroid ultrasound and orbital computed tomography. The first round of RT-PCR for the TCR CDR3 was performed with the HTBI primer set and the Qiagen OneStep RT-PCR kit. Most expanded thyroid clonotypes (frequency above 0.001) were also detected in blood, suggesting blood repertoires may reflect thyroid immune responses. A 13 V-J signature model separated ophthalmopathy from stable hyperthyroidism, with just over 85% sensitivity and roughly 84% specificity in cross-validation and 80%/75% in testing. In validation, the model predicted progression to ophthalmopathy with roughly 66% sensitivity and around 72% specificity, a median of 6.5 months before onset. To identify distinguishing TCR V-J signatures, a discovery cohort of about a hundred patients was used, comprising roughly 45 with Graves' ophthalmopathy and some 60 with stable Graves' hyperthyroidism. An independent validation cohort of around 19 hyperthyroidism patients and about 16 patients who later progressed to ophthalmopathy tested prospective prediction of ophthalmopathy. The roughly 99 discovery patients were divided at random into training and test sets in a 7:3 ratio. Thyroid tissue and blood T-cell repertoires from more than 5 Graves' hyperthyroidism patients were also compared in the study. After blood sampling, hyperthyroidism patients were treated with methimazole at a starting dose of 30 mg daily, and ophthalmopathy patients were treated with high-dose intravenous methylprednisolone. Libraries were constructed in a second round of multiplex PCR, after which size selection and purification were performed. Sequencing of the libraries was done on an Illumina HiSeq2000 using paired-end 100 bp reads. Raw data were processed with SOAPnuke, discarding reads with adapters, uncalled bases, mean Phred below 15, or no exact constant-primer or identifier match. COPE v1.2.5 was used to merge high-quality paired reads, and clonotypes were defined as unique nucleotide sequences. MiTCR v1.1 was used to align the clonotypes against IMGT TRBV, TRBD and TRBJ reference segments. Analysis was restricted to V-J combinations with a frequency above 0.0001, which covered over 98% of repertoires. A TCS score was defined as the ratio between F50 (clonal expansion) and ExV (chaos), using BLOSUM62-based TCRdist between CDR3 peptides within each V-J. Welch's t-statistics and random forest reduced just over 500 V-J features to 13, which were used in a naive Bayes classifier (R e1071). Sample size was not statistically predetermined, and blinding of investigators to group allocation was not performed. According to the paper, TCR Vbeta CDR3 sequencing was carried out on about 140 peripheral blood samples, which came from approximately 43 ophthalmopathy, some 73 hyperthyroidism and 17 progressor patients.

Recombination joined TRBV2 with TRBJ1-1, with the D gene uncertain. This clonotype was sampled from a woman aged 25 to 39 with Graves disease. Donor details come from another sample of the same person, matched by shared clones. The sample here was peripheral blood mononuclear cells (PBMCs), taken at new diagnosis, from a patient treated with antithyroid drugs. CDR3 sequence: CASSLVSFEAFF. Read as DNA, the sequence is TGTGCCAGCAGTCTCGTCAGCTTTGAAGCTTTCTTT.